This TCR beta chain stems from a study of cytomegalovirus exposure and HLA in healthy donors. Study-level results: Across donors, sequencing depth was assumed by presence/absence analyses to be roughly uniform. Association of a missense DCLRE1C variant with TCR beta V- and J-gene trimming was reported in a later analysis.

Regarding this clone: Its antigen is unknown.

This CDR3 region has 15 residues. The V gene lost 1 base and the J gene lost 0 bases, with 7 bases spanning the gap. Germline V gives CDR1 SNHLY, CDR2 FYNNEI. PCR amplification relied on 60 Vbeta primers (plus 13 Jbeta primers). Per the original data handling: An analysis that came later counted tens of millions of unique TCR beta chains, 10 million to 11 million shared. Data came from immunoSEQ multiplex PCR; TCRdb stores just in-frame clones and leaves some out. V and J calls and clone size come straight from that table; D and trimming were deduced from the DNA. The sample holds approximately 190,000 clones, 87% seen once. Healthy people donating bone marrow made up the donors.

The V and J genes are TRBV2 and TRBJ1-5, with D unresolved. The material sequenced was PBMCs. The source is a man under 40 in good health and CMV-seronegative. The chain's CDR3 is CASSEENISNQPQHF. Here the CDR3 DNA reads TGTGCCAGCAGTGAAGAAAACATTAGCAATCAGCCCCAGCATTTT.